These 8 T cell receptor beta chains were all obtained from the same sample, sequenced in a study of neurological immune-mediated disorders. Noted time point: longitudinal time-point 1 (baseline). TCRdb analysed the 5' RACE reads with MiXCR anew, one entry per CDR3 protein. The sample includes about 49,000 distinct CDR3 sequences, about a tenth of them seen just once. Sequencing input: PBMCs. The receptors originated from a woman in her 40s in good health.

This clonotype was recorded at least ten times. The gene calls are TRBV4-1 and TRBJ2-1, with a tentative D call TRBD1 (6 bases). Trimming removed 1 base from V and 8 bases from J, with 18 bases in between. The germline CDR1 and CDR2 sequences are MGHRA and YSYEKL. The CDR3 extends over 16 amino acids. This chain's CDR3 is CASSQGGGGPLYEQFF. The DNA for the CDR3 is TGCGCCAGCAGCCAAGGTGGTGGGGGCCCTCTCTATGAGCAGTTCTTC.

In its sample, this clonotype was seen many times. CDR3 region: CASSTVDRVGGYTF. Here the CDR3 DNA reads TGTGCCAGCAGTACCGTGGACAGGGTAGGGGGCTACACCTTC. The V and J genes are TRBV12-3 or TRBV12-4 and TRBJ1-2; 8 bases are shared with TRBD1. V shed 5 bases, J shed 8 bases, and the junction held 10 bases outside the gene matches. The length of the CDR3 is 14 residues.

V gene TRBV3-1 combines with J gene TRBJ2-5, with TRBD1 matching 8 bases. CDR3 length equals 16 residues. The V and J ends lost 4 bases and 0 bases, in that order; junction bases with no gene match: 7. Germline-derived CDR1 and CDR2 are LGHDT and YNNKEL (reference sequence). This chain's CDR3 is CASSPDRGEYQETQYF. For the CDR3, the DNA is TGTGCCAGCAGCCCCGACAGGGGCGAGTACCAAGAGACCCAGTACTTC.

This clonotype has ten or more counts. The chain carries TRBV29-1 and TRBJ2-4; 7 nucleotides match TRBD2. The CDR3 covers 13 residues. Germline V gene sequence: CDR1 SQVTM, CDR2 ANQGSEA. Germline trimming cut 6 bases from V and 1 base from J; bases unmatched to any gene: 3. This chain's CDR3 is CSVAGEAKNIQYF. CDR3 bases: TGCAGCGTCGCGGGAGAGGCCAAAAACATTCAGTACTTC. The full variable domain, its missing parts supplied by reference TRBV29-1 and TRBJ2-4, is SAVISQKPSRDICQRGTSLTIQCQVDSQVTMMFWYRQQPGQSLTLIATANQGSEATYESGFVIDKFPISRPNLTFSTLTVSNMSPEDSSIYLCSVAGEAKNIQYFGAGTRLSVL.

The rearrangement links TRBV6-5 to TRBJ2-3, with 10 bases matching TRBD2. The CDR3 covers 15 residues. CDR1 and CDR2 from the germline V gene are MNHEY and SVGAGI. CDR3 in amino acids: CVVSGAGGPADTQYF. The CDR3 DNA reads TGTGTCGTGTCGGGAGCGGGAGGGCCTGCAGATACGCAGTATTTT.

This clonotype was found many times. V gene TRBV6-2 or TRBV6-3 combines with J gene TRBJ2-7; 8 nucleotides agree with TRBD2. V lost 2 bases and J lost 0; bases outside the gene matches: 6. The CDR3 contains 16 residues. The germline V gene encodes CDR1 MNHEY and CDR2 SVGEGT. CDR3 nucleotide sequence: TGTGCCAGCAGTTACAATAGCGGGACGGTCTCCTACGAGCAGTACTTC. It specifies CASSYNSGTVSYEQYF.

As to this clonotype: Mismatch with germline at one junction end may stem from a read error. The chain employs TRBV7-8 and TRBJ1-2, with TRBD1 as a possible D gene (5 bases). CDR3 length equals 15 residues. CDR1 is SGHVS, CDR2 FQNEAQ, per germline. In DNA, the CDR3 is TGTGCCAGCAGCTTAGAGGCGGGGGATAGCTATTGCTACACCTTC. It yields the protein CASSLEAGDSYCYTF.

This clonotype has a count of ten or more. The V gene is TRBV7-2, the J gene TRBJ2-1; 9 nucleotides align to TRBD2. Germline CDR1 and CDR2: SGHTA and FQGNSA. Trimming at V came to 1 base and at J to 7 bases, leaving 8 bases not matched to a gene. The length of the CDR3 is 16 residues. The chain's CDR3 is CASSLGAGGAQNEQFF. In DNA, the CDR3 is TGTGCCAGCAGCTTAGGGGCGGGGGGGGCCCAGAATGAGCAGTTCTTC.